This record concerns one T cell receptor (beta chain) sequence. Its antigen target is currently unknown. Within one base of it there is no much larger clone, and no base qualities were kept. These data originate in a study of cytomegalovirus exposure and HLA in healthy donors (TCRdb year 2017). About the full investigation: According to an earlier analysis of 550 to 750 of the donors, about 170 million T cells yielded some 110 million unique TCR beta sequences and around 280 Gb of sequence data. An early release that covered fewer than 750 HLA-typed donors contained approximately 300 gigabases of sequencing data and 85 million to 100 million unique TCR sequences. Of the approximately 400 genotyped donors, approximately 83% fell in the genetic ancestry cluster associated with self-reported Caucasian donors. The aim of the study was to test whether cataloging public T cell receptors could identify signatures of past pathogen exposure. The T cell repertoires of 550 to 850 subjects were profiled by immunosequencing and related to cytomegalovirus serostatus. In addition to the first cohort of roughly 700 subjects, a separate validation cohort of 130 or so different subjects was used. To predict cytomegalovirus infection status, the study brought together high-throughput TCR immunosequencing, statistical association of individual TCRs with disease status, and machine learning. In a later analysis, previously published TCR beta repertoires from 666 donors were re-analyzed and high-resolution HLA genotyping was added so that TCR occurrence patterns could be studied. The later analysis used no new phenotypic data to find candidate immune exposures, relying instead on TCR beta sequences and their occurrence across donors. An earlier analysis of about 600 of the donors used high-throughput TCR beta sequencing to judge whether each TCR beta V gene segment behaved as functional or pseudogenic. Donor age, sex, ethnicity and CMV serostatus were compiled together with the repertoire data. A later genetic analysis used genome-wide SNP genotypes for about three fifths of the 666 donors, treating that subset as a discovery cohort. All discovery cohort repertoires had been generated using a single sequencing platform. Class I and class II HLA loci were covered by the typing at four-digit resolution. The number of typed donors differed by locus: about 620-640 for A, B, C, DRB1 and DQB1; approximately 540 for DQA1; 606 for DPA1; and some 450 for DPB1. Five DR-DQ haplotypes were handled as single units for association and clustering, since linkage in the cohort was strong. Among about 370 genotyped donors of the cohort, an average of approximately 240,000 unique TCR beta nucleotide sequences was sequenced per donor, of which roughly 17% were non-productive.

CDR1 SGHTA and CDR2 FQGTGA are derived from the germline V gene. V and J are truncated by 5 bases and 6 bases respectively, leaving an intervening sequence of 7 bases. The CDR3 numbers 12 residues from cysteine through phenylalanine. Solely the CDR3 DNA is kept, with 36 bases framed from the first base. The research as a whole found: A later analysis found that HLA-associated TCR beta chains were more clonally expanded and had lower generation probabilities than equally common non-associated chains. Broadly in line with IMGT annotations, most TCR beta V segments showed up in productive rearrangements about 90% or about 30% of the time in an earlier analysis of about 500 of the donors. In a later analysis, the rate of TCR association differed among HLA loci, with DRB1 alleles having the most associated TCRs and HLA-C alleles having the fewest. The authors suggested that the approach could potentially be extended to other disease states and immunological phenotypes. A total of about 150 TCR beta chains were listed by the study as associated with cytomegalovirus. A further reported finding was that TCR beta sequences accurately predicted the HLA-A and HLA-B alleles for most subjects in the first cohort. In a later genetic analysis, fewer N-insertions in productive TCRs were reported among donors in an Asian-associated ancestry cluster than the roughly 700-donor mean. In vitro tests confirmed that three of the cytomegalovirus-associated TCR beta chains recognize cytomegalovirus antigens. A later analysis reported that several top co-occurrence clusters appeared linked to parvovirus B19, influenza, CMV and Epstein-Barr virus. The earlier analysis of fewer than 750 of the donors excluded fewer than 20 rarely observed V segments, including chromosome 9 orphons, because counts were too low. CMV serostatus was the only immune exposure information available for the cohort. Assigning TCR associations to individual alleles was difficult when HLA alleles, especially DR and DQ, strongly co-occurred. According to a later analysis, most CMV-associated TCR beta chains appeared to be HLA-restricted, and the HLA associations seemed to be driven largely by CMV exposure. Specific HLA alleles were associated with over 15,000 TCR beta sequences at a false discovery rate of 0.05 in a later analysis. A cluster of highly shared sequence variants was judged likely to be a technical artifact of the sequencing pipeline. In this cohort, only TCR beta chains were sequenced, and detectable features were limited by the absence of alpha or paired-chain data. Because some donors lacked HLA typing at each locus, the association tests relied only on the typed subset. Because the 87-base-pair reads could not distinguish some IMGT-functional V segments, including TRBV6-2 and TRBV6-3, those segments were excluded. Roughly uniform sequencing depth across donors was assumed in presence/absence analyses, although this assumption may not hold. In both the original and validation cohorts, the classifier was reported to diagnose cytomegalovirus status with high specificity and sensitivity. Most TCR sequences were observed very rarely across donors, whereas some public TCRs were present in many individuals. V-gene and J-gene trimming of TCR beta chains was associated with a missense DCLRE1C variant in a later genetic analysis, and the association was replicated in an independent cohort. Linkage disequilibrium might explain the correlated functional status among segregating V segments, but an unknown experimental factor could not be ruled out.

Libraries were prepared through the immunoSEQ multiplex PCR assay. The multiplex PCR relied on a mix of 60 forward primers for TCR Vbeta segments and 13 reverse primers for TCR Jbeta segments. The CDR3 region of rearranged TCR beta genes was amplified from genomic DNA with a multiplex PCR assay. On the Illumina HiSeq System, the amplified TCR beta libraries were sequenced as 87-base-pair reads. In the paper's pipeline: In a later analysis, roughly 80 million unique TCR beta chains were counted across the approximately 670 repertoires, and about 9.9 million of these chains were shared by at least two donors. A nearest-neighbor algorithm error-corrected the raw reads and collapsed the reads into unique sequences, merging closely related sequences to remove PCR and sequencing errors. Alignment of CDR3 sequences to IMGT reference sequences was used to assign V, D and J gene segments. For a sequence to be retained, a match of at least six nucleotides to both a V gene segment and a J gene segment was required. Rearrangements were classified as productive when the CDR3 lacked stop codons and remained in frame with V and J, and all other rearrangements were classified as non-productive. Following IMGT convention, CDR3 was defined as the stretch from the second conserved V-encoded cysteine to the conserved J-encoded phenylalanine. In an earlier analysis of roughly 610 of the donors, sequences lacking an unambiguous match to a single V gene segment were excluded. An earlier analysis of 500 to 700 of the donors classified V segments as functional when productive rearrangements were above 56.7% and as segregating when the standard deviation between donors was above 5%. To diagnose cytomegalovirus status from the catalog of TCR beta chain sequences, a statistical classification framework was built. V and J gene assignment, in a later analysis, came from comparing TCR nucleotide sequences with IMGT/GENE-DB human TR gene sequences. In a later analysis, CDR3 sequences and most-parsimonious VDJ recombination scenarios were assigned using the TCRdist pipeline. A later analysis defined each TCR beta chain by its CDR3 amino acid sequence plus V-gene family, and excluded reads lacking a unique V-gene family. To address suspected cross-contamination and a sequencing artifact, a later analysis removed roughly 640 highly shared, low-generation-probability nucleotide sequences. For each public chain, a later analysis derived a clonal expansion index from normalized ranks of inferred template counts within each repertoire. A later analysis computed generation probabilities with a VDJ recombination model fitted to out-of-frame rearrangements, and checked the results against IGoR. Hypergeometric tests were used in a later analysis to score TCR-TCR, TCR-HLA and TCR-CMV co-occurrence, with a repertoire-size bias correction applied to the TCR pairs. In a later analysis, false discovery rates were estimated by permuting HLA or CMV assignments 20 times. In a later analysis, co-occurring TCRs were grouped using DBSCAN, with TCRdist sequence similarity added in when clustering inside HLA-allele-positive subsets. Co-occurrence clustering excluded repertoires with fewer than 30,000 or more than 120,000 public chains, plus five with anomalous nucleotide sharing. TCRdb mirrors the immuneACCESS table, restricted to in-frame sequences. Some clones are absent from its copies; in checked studies, under half trace to an unresolved V gene, and the reason for the others is unknown. From that table come the V and J calls and clone size; the DNA was used to work out D and trimming. The sample table contains some 120,000 clones; only one count was recorded for 70% to 85% of them. Under 6.5% of the sample is held by the ten biggest clonotypes.

The cohort was made up of approximately 700 healthy bone marrow donors. All cohort members were sampled while nominally healthy, although unrecorded immune exposures were likely present. The donor was CMV seropositive and belonged to the group of 250 to 300 seropositive cohort members. A peripheral blood sample was collected from each donor, and TCR beta sequencing was performed on peripheral blood mononuclear cells. Genomic DNA was extracted from the blood cell samples with the Qiagen DNeasy Blood Extraction Kit. What was sequenced was PBMCs. Here the chain combines TRBV7-3 and TRBJ2-2, with the D gene not confidently named. The clonotype comes from a man aged 18-30 years in good health and CMV-seropositive. The CDR3 region: CASSPPSGELFF. The bases are TGTGCCAGCAGCCCCCCTTCCGGGGAGCTGTTTTTT. Reference TRBV7-3 and TRBJ2-2 genes cover what lies past the CDR3, so the full variable domain is GAGVSQTPSNKVTEKGKYVELRCDPISGHTALYWYRQSLGQGPEFLIYFQGTGAADDSGLPNDRFFAVRPEGSVSTLKIQRTERGDSAVYLCASSPPSGELFFGEGSRLTVL.